These 27 T cell receptor beta chains came from one sample sequenced in a study of shared clonotypes between healthy human individuals. Sequenced by immunoSEQ multiplex PCR; TCRdb stores in-frame clones only, minus some. This table holds around 2.5 million clones, under 95% found once. The material sequenced was naive CD4+ T cells from PBMCs. As for subset: CD45RA+ positively selected. Receptor source: a man between 18 and 35 years old in good health. Some clones in this sample may be carry-over from other donors' samples.

The genes are TRBV28 and TRBJ1-2, with 10 bases identical to TRBD1. From germline, CDR1 is MDHEN and CDR2 SYDVKM. The CDR3 runs to 15 residues. The V segment lost 4 bases and the J segment 6 bases; nucleotides outside the gene matches: 8. In nucleotides, the CDR3 is TGTGCCAGCAGTTACGTGACCGGGACAGGGGATGGCTACACCTTC. Translation gives CASSYVTGTGDGYTF.

As for this clone: This sample also contains other DNA sequences that code for the same CDR3. The rearrangement uses TRBV19 and TRBJ2-7, with TRBD1 matching 9 bases. The CDR3 loop spans 14 amino acids. The germline V gene has CDR1 LNHDA and CDR2 SQIVND (reference sequence). J was trimmed by 2 bases and V by 3 bases; bases with no gene match: 2. DNA of the CDR3: TGTGCCAGTAGTATCAGACAGGGGGCCTACGAGCAGTACTTC. It yields the protein CASSIRQGAYEQYF.

V gene TRBV29-1 combines with J gene TRBJ2-7, with D possibly matching TRBD2 (6 bases). CDR3 length: 15 residues. Between the trimmed V and J ends, which lost 3 bases and 6 bases, there was a span of 21 bases. Germline CDR1 is SQVTM and CDR2 is ANQGSEA. CDR3 sequence reads: CSVDLAGTYSTEQYF. DNA of the CDR3: TGCAGCGTTGATTTGGCGGGGACTTATTCCACCGAGCAGTACTTC.

The chain recombines TRBV4-3 with TRBJ2-7; D ambiguous. With 0 bases removed from V and 2 bases from J, the gap between germline ends came to 8 bases. CDR1 LGHNA and CDR2 YSLEER come from the germline V gene. The CDR3 contains 14 residues. As DNA, the CDR3 is TGCGCCAGCAGCCAAGAAGTCTTTGCCTACGAGCAGTACTTC. Amino acids: CASSQEVFAYEQYF.

The genes are TRBV28 and TRBJ2-7, with 7 bases lining up with TRBD1. The CDR3 is 14 amino acids. With 5 bases clipped from V and 3 bases from J, the junction kept 7 bases outside the gene matches. Germline values: CDR1 MDHEN, CDR2 SYDVKM. In DNA, the CDR3 is TGTGCCAGCAGTGAGACAGGGTACGGCTACGAGCAGTACTTC. Translation: CASSETGYGYEQYF.

V and J are TRBV30 and TRBJ1-5; tentative D call: TRBD1 (6 bases). The CDR3 loop spans 13 amino acids. Germline CDR1 and CDR2: GTSNPN and SVGIG (reference sequence). The germline V and J ends were trimmed by 2 bases and 6 bases, with 11 bases remaining between them. The CDR3 loop reads CAWSKQGRQPQHF. In nucleotides, the CDR3 is TGTGCCTGGAGTAAACAGGGTCGTCAGCCCCAGCATTTT.

The chain is built from TRBV4-1 and TRBJ2-1, with 9 bases matching TRBD2. The CDR3 has 16 amino acids. Germline V lookup: CDR1 MGHRA, CDR2 YSYEKL. V trimming: 0 bases; J trimming: 7 bases; junction bases outside the gene matches: 7. CDR3 sequence (DNA): TGCGCCAGCAGCCAAGACCCTAGCGGGAAGTATAATGAGCAGTTCTTC. Protein product: CASSQDPSGKYNEQFF.

J is TRBJ1-2 and V is TRBV19; unclear D gene. Trimming left V 4 bases short and J 5 bases short, with 8 bases between. The length of the CDR3 is 12 residues. Germline V gene sequence: CDR1 LNHDA, CDR2 SQIVND (reference sequence). The CDR3 reads CASSNTVYGYTF. The DNA of the CDR3 is TGTGCCAGTAGTAACACCGTGTATGGCTACACCTTC.

The chain combines TRBV7-9 with TRBJ2-5; TRBD1 matches at 10 bases. Trimming cost V 6 bases and J 5 bases; bases outside gene matches: 15. Germline V lookup: CDR1 SEHNR, CDR2 FQNEAQ (reference sequence). The length of the CDR3 is 17 residues. Written as DNA, the CDR3 is TGTGCCAGCAGTGATGACAGGGGGCCGCTCTATGGGGAGACCCAGTACTTC. Its translation is CASSDDRGPLYGETQYF.

The chain couples TRBV5-4 to TRBJ2-2, with D possibly TRBD2 on 7 matching bases. The V gene lost 4 bases and the J gene lost 6 bases, with 22 bases spanning the gap. CDR3 length: 17 amino acids. Germline-derived CDR1 and CDR2 are SGHNT and YYREEE (reference sequence). CDR3: CASSPIGGESRAGELFF. CDR3 in DNA: TGTGCCAGCAGCCCAATAGGGGGGGAGAGTCGAGCCGGGGAGCTGTTTTTT.

CDR3 region: CASHRLAVYNEQFF. CDR3 DNA: TGTGCCAGCCACCGACTAGCGGTTTACAATGAGCAGTTCTTC. This chain connects TRBV6-1 to TRBJ2-1, with TRBD2 identical over 9 bases. The CDR3 has 14 amino acids. With 8 bases clipped from V and 4 bases from J, the junction kept 6 bases outside the gene matches. CDR1 and CDR2 (germline): MNHNS, SASEGT.

The rearrangement uses TRBV7-2 and TRBJ2-5; D possibly matches TRBD1 or TRBD2 (6 bases each). CDR1 SGHTA and CDR2 FQGNSA come from the germline V gene. The CDR3 sequence is 17 residues long. Trimming cost V 0 bases and J 0 bases, with 14 bases left between them. CDR3 protein: CASSLAGAGQYQETQYF. CDR3 bases: TGTGCCAGCAGCTTAGCCGGGGCGGGACAATACCAAGAGACCCAGTACTTC.

The V and J genes are TRBV6-5 and TRBJ1-2; unclear D gene. Germline CDR1 MNHEY, CDR2 SVGAGI. The V end lost 6 bases, the J end lost 7 bases, and 18 bases lay between the germline ends. This CDR3 is 14 amino acids long. The CDR3 nucleotides are TGTGCCAGCAGCCCCCTGGACTCGGCGGGTGGCTACACCTTC. As protein: CASSPLDSAGGYTF.

The gene calls are TRBV9 and TRBJ2-2; D ambiguous. The CDR3 is 14 amino acids. Trimming removed 4 bases at V and 0 bases at J, with 7 bases between. From germline, CDR1 is SGDLS and CDR2 YYNGEE. The CDR3 coding sequence is TGTGCCAGCAGCTCAGGACCGAACACCGGGGAGCTGTTTTTT. Residues: CASSSGPNTGELFF.

The chain combines TRBV5-4 with TRBJ2-2; 9 nucleotides match TRBD2. J gave up 6 bases and V 4 bases, and 10 bases lay outside the gene matches. Looked up from germline, CDR1 is SGHNT and CDR2 is YYREEE (reference sequence). The length of the CDR3 is 16 residues. CDR3 nucleotides: TGTGCCAGCAGCAGACACTGGACTAGCGTGGCCGGGGAGCTGTTTTTT. It yields the protein CASSRHWTSVAGELFF.

The genes are TRBV29-1 and TRBJ2-3, with TRBD1 matching 8 bases. Germline V CDR1 and CDR2: SQVTM, ANQGSEA. This CDR3 is 15 amino acids long. Germline trimming cut 1 base from V and 3 bases from J; bases unmatched to any gene: 6. The CDR3 DNA reads as TGCAGCGTTGAAGCGCCAGGGGGCGTGACAGATACGCAGTATTTT. This encodes CSVEAPGGVTDTQYF.

This clone is a singleton in its sample. The sample holds other DNA sequences that translate to the same CDR3. The chain uses TRBV18 and TRBJ2-5; D is unclear. The CDR3 spans 12 residues. V was clipped by 3 bases and J by 2 bases, with 4 bases between them. Germline V gene data show CDR1 as KGHSH and CDR2 as LQKENI. This CDR3 is CASSPGQETQYF. The CDR3 nucleotides read TGTGCCAGCTCACCTGGACAAGAGACCCAGTACTTC.

This chain links TRBV6-5 with TRBJ2-7; 10 bases match TRBD2. This CDR3 has 15 residues. Unmatched junction bases numbered 13, after V lost 10 bases and J lost 4 bases. Germline loops: CDR1 MNHEY, CDR2 SVGAGI. Here the CDR3 DNA reads TGTGCCACCACAACATCATTAGCGGGAGGTTACGAGCAGTACTTC. It specifies CATTTSLAGGYEQYF.

V gene TRBV5-1 combines with J gene TRBJ2-3; D is undetermined. Looked up from germline, CDR1 is SGHRS and CDR2 is YFSETQ. CDR3 length: 15 residues. The V and J ends lost 0 bases and 6 bases respectively, with 14 bases between them. DNA for the CDR3: TGCGCCAGCAGCTTGGCGGTGGCACAAGGGGATACGCAGTATTTT. It specifies CASSLAVAQGDTQYF.

The chain recombines TRBV5-4 with TRBJ2-7; D is unclear. V lost 1 base and J lost 4, with 15 bases in between. CDR1 is SGHNT and CDR2 is YYREEE in the germline V gene (reference sequence). This CDR3 is 15 amino acids long. In DNA form, the CDR3 reads TGTGCCAGCAGCTTGTTGCAGGAGCTTTATTACGAGCAGTACTTC. It specifies CASSLLQELYYEQYF. Drawing the rest from reference TRBV5-4 and TRBJ2-7, the complete variable domain is ETGVTQSPTHLIKTRGQQVTLRCSSQSGHNTVSWYQQALGQGPQFIFQYYREEENGRGNFPPRFSGLQFPNYSSELNVNALELDDSALYLCASSLLQELYYEQYFGPGTRLTVT.

A note on this clone: The junction shows a germline mismatch at one end, possibly a read error. The V gene is TRBV5-4, the J gene TRBJ2-2; weak D call: TRBD2 (5 bases). The CDR3 runs 14 residues. Germline CDR1 SGHNT, CDR2 YYREEE (reference sequence). The DNA of the CDR3 is TGTGCCAGCAGACGGACGGGGAACTCCGGGGAGCTGTTTTTT. Its protein is CASRRTGNSGELFF.

Notes on this clone: Other DNA sequences in this specimen translate into the identical CDR3. The chain is built from TRBV7-8 and TRBJ1-1; D might be TRBD1 (6 bases). V lost 5 bases, J lost 2 bases, and 9 bases lay in between. CDR3 size: 13 residues. CDR1 is SGHVS, CDR2 FQNEAQ, per germline. CDR3 in DNA: TGTGCCAGCAGCCAGGACAGAAACACTGAAGCTTTCTTT. It specifies CASSQDRNTEAFF.

This clone was seen a few times. This chain links TRBV2 with TRBJ1-1; D may be TRBD1 (5 bases). V was pared by 6 bases and J by 1 base, with 12 bases between. This CDR3 spans 14 amino acids. Germline CDR1 reads SNHLY; CDR2 reads FYNNEI. CDR3 loop: CASRAGLRNTEAFF. The CDR3 DNA reads as TGTGCCAGCAGGGCGGGACTCCGGAACACTGAAGCTTTCTTT.

CDR3 in amino acids: CASSQDAGTGGWTF. CDR3 DNA: TGCGCCAGCAGCCAAGATGCCGGGACAGGGGGCTGGACCTTC. The V and J genes are TRBV4-1 and TRBJ1-2; the match to TRBD1 covers 12 bases. This CDR3 comprises 14 residues. CDR1 and CDR2 from the germline V gene are MGHRA and YSYEKL. Germline trimming cut 0 bases from V and 14 bases from J; bases unmatched to any gene: 7.

This clone was seen more than once but under ten times. The CDR3 is CASSPDRGVYTEAFF. The CDR3 coding sequence is TGTGCCAGCAGCCCGGACAGAGGGGTGTACACTGAAGCTTTCTTT. The chain has TRBV9 and TRBJ1-1, with a weak D call TRBD1 (6 bases). V dropped 4 bases and J dropped 3 bases, with 16 bases sitting between them. Germline CDR1 SGDLS, CDR2 YYNGEE. This CDR3 region has 15 residues.

The V gene is TRBV11-1, the J gene TRBJ2-7; D is unclear. Germline V CDR1 and CDR2: SGHAT, FQDESV (reference sequence). This CDR3 has 16 amino acids. The V end lost 3 bases, the J end lost 0 bases, and 15 bases lay between the germline ends. The CDR3: CASSFRGGLSSYEQYF. CDR3 bases: TGTGCCAGCAGCTTTCGCGGCGGCCTGAGCTCCTACGAGCAGTACTTC.

V and J are TRBV27 and TRBJ1-5, with 9 positions matching TRBD1. The V gene's germline CDR1 is MNHEY and CDR2 SMNVEV (reference sequence). This CDR3 has 14 amino acids. Germline trimming cut 3 bases from V and 6 bases from J; bases unmatched to any gene: 3. The CDR3 spells CASSFTGGSQPQHF. The CDR3, as DNA: TGTGCCAGCAGTTTTACAGGGGGCTCTCAGCCCCAGCATTTT.